A single TCR beta chain is shown here with its context. Germline V CDR1 and CDR2: DFQATT, SNEGSKA (reference sequence). This CDR3 is 16 amino acids long. With 6 bases clipped from V and 10 bases from J, the junction kept 13 bases outside the gene matches. TCR beta CDR3 sequences were amplified from RNA transcripts. Initially, a first-round RT-PCR of the TCR CDR3 employed the HTBI primer set. TCRdb passed the multiplex PCR reads through MiXCR, listing each CDR3 protein once. In the table there are about 350,000 distinct CDR3 sequences, around 15% of which are singletons. This sample stems from a study of T cells in Graves' hyperthyroidism and ophthalmopathy.

This sequence originates from a woman in her fifties or sixties with Graves' ophthalmopathy. The chain combines TRBV20-1 with TRBJ1-6; TRBD1 matches at 12 bases. Sequenced: blood. CDR3 DNA sequence: TGCAGTGCCCGAACCTGGGACAGGGGGCCCGGCTCACCCCTCCACTTT. This encodes CSARTWDRGPGSPLHF.